This T cell receptor beta chain is drawn from a study of T cells in Graves' hyperthyroidism and ophthalmopathy (dated by TCRdb to the late 2010s). Regarding the study in general: Peripheral blood samples were taken at the time of initial diagnosis, prior to any treatment. To identify distinguishing TCR V-J signatures, a discovery cohort of about 95 patients was used, comprising some 43 with Graves' ophthalmopathy and 55 to 65 with stable Graves' hyperthyroidism. Prospective prediction of ophthalmopathy was tested in an independent validation cohort of 18 to 20 hyperthyroidism patients and 17 patients who later progressed to ophthalmopathy. The 95 to 100 discovery patients were randomly divided into training and test sets at a 7:3 ratio. In about 6 Graves' hyperthyroidism patients, the study also compared T-cell repertoires from thyroid tissue with T-cell repertoires from blood. Following sampling, methimazole starting at 30 mg daily was given to hyperthyroidism patients, and high-dose intravenous methylprednisolone was given to ophthalmopathy patients. According to the paper, TCR Vbeta CDR3 sequencing was carried out on approximately 140 peripheral blood samples, which came from under 50 ophthalmopathy, around 74 hyperthyroidism and roughly 17 progressor patients.

Overall study outcomes, separate from this receptor: A 13 V-J signature model separated ophthalmopathy from stable hyperthyroidism, with approximately 86% sensitivity and roughly 84% specificity in cross-validation and 80%/75% in testing. Most expanded thyroid clonotypes (frequency above 0.001) were also found in blood, which suggests that blood repertoires may mirror thyroid immune responses. In validation, the model predicted progression to ophthalmopathy a median of about 6 months before onset, with approximately 70% sensitivity and roughly 79% specificity. No statistical method was used to fix the sample size in advance, and group allocation was not hidden from the investigators.

Based on the germline V gene, the CDR1 and CDR2 sequences are MDHEN and SYDVKM. The CDR3 starts with the cysteine, ends with the phenylalanine, and has 15 residues. The retained sequence is limited to the CDR3, 45 bases, with the frame set at the first base. The V end loses 6 bases and the J end loses 0 bases, and a stretch of 12 bases separates them. Amplification of TCR beta CDR3 regions was carried out from RNA transcripts. The TCR CDR3 was subjected to a first round of RT-PCR using the HTBI primer set and the Qiagen OneStep RT-PCR kit. Libraries were constructed in a second round of multiplex PCR, after which size selection and purification were performed. The libraries were sequenced on an Illumina HiSeq2000 using paired-end 100 bp reads. As for the original processing: SOAPnuke was used to process the raw data, with reads discarded if the reads contained adapters or uncalled bases, had a mean Phred below 15, or lacked an exact constant-primer or identifier match. COPE v1.2.5 was used to merge high-quality paired reads, and clonotypes were defined as unique nucleotide sequences. Clonotypes were aligned to IMGT TRBV, TRBD and TRBJ reference segments using MiTCR v1.1. The analysis was restricted to V-J combinations with a frequency above 0.0001, which together covered around 99% of the repertoires. A TCS score was defined as the ratio of F50 (clonal expansion) to E x V (chaos), with BLOSUM62-based TCRdist applied between CDR3 peptides within each V-J. Welch's t-statistics and random forest reduced roughly 540 V-J features to 10 to 15, which were used in a naive Bayes classifier (R e1071). The raw public reads went through TCRdb reprocessing: fastp at Q25, MiXCR clone calling, in-frame beta chains kept. When rows share a CDR3 protein, they turn into one entry using the most common DNA and genes. Here the V and J calls rest on TCRdb's processing, not on the authors' analysis. This sample has about 640,000 distinct CDR3 sequences in its table, and less than 25% of those were observed once. Clones ranked in the top ten supply around a third of the sample.

This clonotype was seen repeatedly, ten times or more. What this receptor recognizes is not known. Base qualities are not at hand, and no much larger clone is one base apart. Moderately to severely active disease, a Clinical Activity Score of at least 3, a NOSPECS grade of at least 4, and a duration under 3 months were present in ophthalmopathy patients. The study excluded patients with uncontrolled infections, other autoimmune diseases, pregnancy or lactation. Clinical symptoms, serum thyroxine and TRAb, thyroid ultrasound, and orbital computed tomography formed the basis for the diagnoses. PBMCs were separated from 10 ml of fresh peripheral blood using Ficoll-Paque density gradient centrifugation. Total RNA was extracted with Trizol reagent, and quality was checked on an Agilent 2100 Bioanalyzer.

The sequence joins TRBV28 to TRBJ1-5; D gene: possibly TRBD1, on 5 matching bases. This TCR was recovered from a man aged 25-40 years with Graves' ophthalmopathy. The sequencing input was blood. The DNA sequence is given as TGTGCCAGCAGGGGGACGGCAGCTAGCAATCAGCCCCAGCATTTT. This is translated as CASRGTAASNQPQHF.